This is a list of T cell receptor beta chains from one sample in a study of OX40 agonist ivuxolimab in advanced cancers. Only in-frame clones appear in the TCRdb table, and some are missing; sequencing was by immunoSEQ multiplex PCR. The sample yields about 70,000 clones, approximately 90% seen once. The material sequenced was CD4+ or CD8+ T cells sorted from blood, taken in a trial of the OX40 agonist ivuxolimab. The receptors originated from an adult with an advanced solid tumor such as melanoma, head and neck, liver or kidney cancer. Both conserved end residues are part of each CDR3. Fields, in order: D gene, clone size, J gene, V gene, CDR3 protein, CDR3 DNA. D genes are given only for firm matches. Clone size appears in some rows only: once, few, many, or a class for an expanded clone.

>TRBD1|.|TRBJ2-1|TRBV5-6
CASSWSGAGGSSYNEQFF
TGTGCCAGCAGTTGGAGTGGCGCAGGGGGCAGTTCCTACAATGAGCAGTTCTTC
>TRBD2|.|TRBJ2-2|TRBV14
CASSPYVRGGARGELFF
TGTGCCAGCAGCCCCTATGTCCGCGGGGGGGCGCGCGGGGAGCTGTTTTTT
>.|.|TRBJ1-5|TRBV21-1
CASSKVGILGGHVGQPQHF
TGTGCCAGCAGCAAAGTGGGGATTTTGGGAGGGCATGTGGGACAGCCCCAGCATTTT
>.|.|TRBJ2-5|TRBV9
CASSISGSQETQYF
TGTGCCAGCAGCATAAGCGGTTCCCAAGAGACCCAGTACTTC
>.|.|TRBJ2-2|TRBV9
CASSPPSGRDTGELFF
TGTGCCAGCAGCCCCCCCAGCGGCAGGGACACCGGGGAGCTGTTTTTT
>TRBD2|.|TRBJ2-7|TRBV11-2
CASSLGGLAGGPAHEQYF
TGTGCCAGCAGCTTAGGTGGGTTAGCGGGGGGGCCTGCCCACGAGCAGTACTTC
>.|.|TRBJ2-2|TRBV9
CASSETATGELFF
TGTGCCAGCAGCGAAACAGCGACCGGGGAGCTGTTTTTT
>.|.|TRBJ2-1|TRBV4-1
CASSHVQGSGEQFF
TGCGCCAGCAGCCACGTACAGGGTTCCGGTGAGCAGTTCTTC
>.|.|TRBJ2-7|TRBV11-2
CASSLTHNSYEQYF
TGTGCCAGCAGCTTAACCCACAACTCCTACGAGCAGTACTTC
>.|once|TRBJ1-5|TRBV15
CATSRDRAHEVWQPQHF
TGTGCCACCAGCAGAGACCGGGCCCATGAGGTTTGGCAGCCCCAGCATTTT
>.|.|TRBJ2-2|TRBV6-5
CASSYSMSGRGELFF
TGTGCCAGCAGTTACTCGATGTCCGGCCGCGGGGAGCTGTTTTTT
>.|.|TRBJ1-4|TRBV14
CASSQVGEATNEKLFF
TGTGCCAGCAGCCAAGTCGGGGAAGCAACTAATGAAAAACTGTTTTTT
>TRBD2|.|TRBJ2-5|TRBV9
CASSTGIAGGEETQYF
TGTGCCAGCAGCACAGGCATAGCGGGGGGCGAAGAGACCCAGTACTTC
>.|.|TRBJ2-1|TRBV12-5
CASGPPGALYNEQFF
TGTGCTAGTGGGCCGCCGGGGGCCCTATACAATGAGCAGTTCTTC
>TRBD1|.|TRBJ1-2|TRBV6-5
CASSYSGGQFGYTF
TGTGCCAGCAGTTACTCGGGGGGACAGTTCGGCTACACCTTC
>TRBD1|.|TRBJ1-5|TRBV5-1
CASSWEDRGIGNQPQHF
TGCGCCAGCAGCTGGGAGGACAGGGGGATCGGCAATCAGCCCCAGCATTTT
>.|.|TRBJ2-1|TRBV9
CASSLTGVGEQFF
TGTGCCAGCAGCTTGACCGGGGTGGGTGAGCAGTTCTTC
>.|.|TRBJ1-2|TRBV25-1
CASSEYGGGTAFYGYTF
TGTGCCAGCAGTGAATACGGCGGGGGTACCGCCTTCTATGGCTACACCTTC
>.|.|TRBJ1-2|TRBV29-1
CSVGGGNYGYTF
TGCAGCGTTGGAGGGGGAAACTATGGCTACACCTTC
>.|.|TRBJ2-7|TRBV27
CASSLPGSVHEQYF
TGTGCCAGCAGTTTACCAGGGAGCGTCCACGAGCAGTACTTC
>.|.|TRBJ2-7|TRBV5-1
CASSLVRGSDEQYF
TGCGCCAGCAGCTTAGTACGGGGTTCGGACGAGCAGTACTTC
>TRBD1|.|TRBJ1-2|TRBV27
CASSSSVTGGKDYGYTF
TGTGCCAGCAGTAGTTCGGTGACAGGGGGCAAGGACTATGGCTACACCTTC
>.|.|TRBJ2-2|TRBV4-1
CASSQIGRTYTGELFF
TGCGCCAGCAGCCAGATTGGGCGGACTTACACCGGGGAGCTGTTTTTT
>.|.|TRBJ2-7|TRBV7-9
CASSLPTSRSSYEQYF
TGTGCCAGCAGCCTTCCCACGAGCCGGAGCTCCTACGAGCAGTACTTC
>.|.|TRBJ2-5|TRBV2
CASRGGIETQYF
TGTGCCAGCAGAGGAGGGATAGAGACCCAGTACTTC
>TRBD2|.|TRBJ2-1|TRBV15
CATSSRGDSDNEQFF
TGTGCCACCAGCTCCCGGGGGGACTCTGACAATGAGCAGTTCTTC
>.|.|TRBJ1-1|TRBV9
CASSVENTPNTEAFF
TGTGCCAGCAGCGTAGAAAACACCCCTAACACTGAAGCTTTCTTT
>.|.|TRBJ1-2|TRBV2
CASRDDSTGDYGYTF
TGTGCCAGCAGAGACGACAGTACCGGGGACTATGGCTACACCTTC
>.|.|TRBJ2-7|TRBV11-3
CASSEGRDYEQYF
TGTGCCAGCAGCGAGGGCAGGGACTACGAGCAGTACTTC
>.|.|TRBJ1-2|TRBV9
CASSVARVQPTYGYTF
TGTGCCAGCAGCGTAGCTAGAGTACAGCCCACCTATGGCTACACCTTC
>TRBD1|.|TRBJ1-5|TRBV27
CASARDRGYQPQHF
TGTGCCAGCGCCAGGGACAGGGGGTATCAGCCCCAGCATTTT
>TRBD1|.|TRBJ1-4|TRBV27
CASSWTGVGEKLFF
TGTGCCAGCAGTTGGACAGGGGTTGGTGAAAAACTGTTTTTT
>.|.|TRBJ1-1|TRBV4-2
CASSQWGFGAFF
TGTGCCAGCAGCCAATGGGGATTCGGGGCTTTCTTT
>TRBD2|once|TRBJ2-7|TRBV6-1
CASSEWSSGATYEQYF
TGTGCCAGCAGTGAATGGTCTAGCGGGGCGACCTACGAGCAGTACTTC
>.|.|TRBJ1-2|TRBV7-6
CASSLWSGGETVNYGYTF
TGTGCCAGCAGCTTATGGTCTGGTGGGGAGACGGTGAACTATGGCTACACCTTC
>.|.|TRBJ1-1|TRBV4-1
CASSQDPGLRTEAFF
TGCGCCAGCAGCCAAGATCCTGGGTTGCGCACTGAAGCTTTCTTT
>.|.|TRBJ2-7|TRBV7-2
CASSRYPPGFESYEQYF
TGTGCCAGCAGCAGATATCCCCCAGGGTTCGAGTCCTACGAGCAGTACTTC
>.|.|TRBJ1-4|TRBV5-4
CASSYGGGWANEKLFF
TGTGCCAGCAGTTACGGCGGGGGTTGGGCTAATGAAAAACTGTTTTTT
>.|.|TRBJ2-3|TRBV7-9
CASSIGGSLAGQYF
TGTGCCAGCAGCATTGGTGGATCCCTCGCCGGGCAGTATTTT
>.|once|TRBJ2-2|TRBV9
CASSGSTGELFF
TGTGCCAGCAGCGGTAGCACCGGGGAGCTGTTTTTT
>.|medium-sized|TRBJ1-2|TRBV9
CASSRGSGVGNGYTF
TGTGCCAGCAGCCGGGGCTCTGGGGTAGGCAATGGCTACACCTTC
>TRBD2|.|TRBJ2-1|TRBV15
CATSKPGTTLIYNEQFF
TGTGCCACCAGCAAACCCGGGACTACCCTCATTTACAATGAGCAGTTCTTC
>.|.|TRBJ2-1|TRBV9
CASSVVGGPYNEQFF
TGTGCCAGCAGCGTAGTGGGGGGGCCCTACAATGAGCAGTTCTTC
>.|.|TRBJ2-1|TRBV7-9
CASSLFGGNEQFF
TGTGCCAGCAGCTTATTCGGGGGCAATGAGCAGTTCTTC
>.|.|TRBJ2-1|TRBV9
CASSVESLEPEQFF
TGTGCCAGCAGCGTAGAATCCCTAGAGCCTGAGCAGTTCTTC
>TRBD1|.|TRBJ1-2|TRBV7-6
CASSSGTGAGYTF
TGTGCCAGCAGCTCCGGGACAGGGGCTGGCTACACCTTC
>TRBD1|.|TRBJ2-1|TRBV29-1
CSAIGQGAYNEQFF
TGCAGCGCTATAGGACAGGGGGCGTACAATGAGCAGTTCTTC
>TRBD2|.|TRBJ2-1|TRBV4-1
CASSQGLAGGLNEQFF
TGCGCCAGCAGCCAAGGACTAGCGGGGGGCCTAAATGAGCAGTTCTTC
>TRBD1|.|TRBJ2-1|TRBV4-3
CASSQPTLGQGKNEQFF
TGCGCCAGCAGCCAACCAACCTTAGGACAGGGGAAGAATGAGCAGTTCTTC